These 15 T cell receptor beta chains were sequenced from one sample in a study of OX40 agonist ivuxolimab in advanced cancers. The method was immunoSEQ multiplex PCR; TCRdb's version includes in-frame clones alone and lacks a portion of them. In the table there are 15,000 to 25,000 clones, approximately 77% of which are singletons. The sequencing here drew on CD4+ or CD8+ T cells sorted from blood, taken in a trial of the OX40 agonist ivuxolimab. The origin of the receptors is an adult with an advanced solid tumor such as melanoma, head and neck, liver or kidney cancer.

The V call is TRBV4-3, the J call TRBJ2-1; the match to TRBD2 covers 8 bases. Germline CDR1 reads LGHNA; CDR2 reads YSLEER. The CDR3 contains 15 residues. J lost 7 bases, V lost 4 bases, and 9 bases had no gene match. This CDR3 is CASSRGAGAENEQFF. CDR3 nucleotide sequence: TGCGCCAGCAGCCGCGGAGCGGGAGCTGAGAATGAGCAGTTCTTC.

V gene TRBV7-9 combines with J gene TRBJ2-1; D is ambiguous. Germline V gene sequence: CDR1 SEHNR, CDR2 FQNEAQ (reference sequence). This CDR3 is built from 12 residues. Trimming took off 5 bases at V and 6 bases at J, with 8 bases between the two ends. For the CDR3, the DNA is TGTGCCAGCAGCCCTGACTTCAATGAGCAGTTCTTC. Its protein product is CASSPDFNEQFF.

The chain joins TRBV19 to TRBJ2-7, with TRBD2 matching 7 bases. V was clipped by 5 bases and J by 2 bases; unmatched bases: 15. The CDR3 sequence is 17 residues long. Germline assignment: CDR1 LNHDA and CDR2 SQIVND (reference sequence). The CDR3 loop reads CASSSRDYLNNPYEQYF. The CDR3 bases are TGTGCCAGTAGTTCCCGGGACTACCTCAATAACCCCTACGAGCAGTACTTC.

This chain links TRBV9 with TRBJ1-4, with D hard to call. V was pared by 1 base and J by 0 bases, with 13 bases between. CDR3 length equals 17 residues. Germline V gene lookup returns CDR1 SGDLS and CDR2 YYNGEE. Written as DNA, the CDR3 is TGTGCCAGCAGCGTACGCGGAATCGATGCAACTAATGAAAAACTGTTTTTT. Encoded protein: CASSVRGIDATNEKLFF.

V gene TRBV29-1 combines with J gene TRBJ2-5, with 7 bases fitting TRBD2. The CDR3 runs 13 residues. J gave up 5 bases and V 8 bases, and 11 bases lay outside the gene matches. CDR1 SQVTM and CDR2 ANQGSEA come from the germline V gene. The CDR3 protein is CSTRDARGETQYF. CDR3 sequence (DNA): TGCAGCACCAGAGACGCGCGGGGGGAGACCCAGTACTTC.

This chain joins TRBV4-2 and TRBJ2-7; D unclear. V shed 0 bases and J shed 3 bases, with 21 bases lying between them. Germline loops: CDR1 LGHNA, CDR2 YNFKEQ. This CDR3 is 18 amino acids long. The CDR3 region is CASSQDLPEVIGNYEQYF. CDR3 DNA: TGTGCCAGCAGCCAAGACTTACCTGAGGTGATAGGAAACTACGAGCAGTACTTC.

This sequence joins TRBV19 and TRBJ2-7; the match to TRBD1 covers 7 bases. The ends lost 5 bases at V and 5 bases at J; junction bases unmatched: 6. The CDR3 runs 13 residues. Germline CDR1 reads LNHDA; CDR2 reads SQIVND (reference sequence). This CDR3 reads CASSGRGTHEQYF. The CDR3 coding sequence is TGTGCCAGTAGTGGCAGGGGGACCCACGAGCAGTACTTC.

The rearrangement joins TRBV19 to TRBJ2-7; D uncertain. The CDR3 runs to 13 residues. Trimming pared 6 bases from V and 2 bases from J, leaving 11 bases between. The germline V gene encodes CDR1 LNHDA and CDR2 SQIVND (reference sequence). The CDR3 DNA reads as TGTGCCAGTAGCTTCGGCAGAGCCTACGAGCAGTACTTC. It is translated as CASSFGRAYEQYF.

The chain couples TRBV5-1 to TRBJ2-3, with D possibly matching TRBD1 (5 bases). Trimming removed 2 bases from V and 0 bases from J, with 10 bases in between. This CDR3 has 15 amino acids. Germline lookup yields CDR1 SGHRS and CDR2 YFSETQ. The CDR3 spells CASSLAQGSTDTQYF. The DNA for the CDR3 is TGCGCCAGCAGCTTAGCGCAGGGCAGCACAGATACGCAGTATTTT.

J is TRBJ2-3 and V is TRBV7-8; D is perhaps TRBD1 or TRBD2 (7 bases each). Germline-derived CDR1 and CDR2 are SGHVS and FQNEAQ. V lost 7 bases to trimming and J lost 3 bases, with 20 bases between them. This CDR3 is 16 amino acids long. Here the CDR3 reads CASTSGAGGGTDTQYF. CDR3 bases: TGTGCCAGCACCTCCGGCGCAGGGGGAGGGACAGATACGCAGTATTTT.

The chain couples TRBV7-9 to TRBJ2-3; no clear D. The germline V gene encodes CDR1 SEHNR and CDR2 FQNEAQ (reference sequence). The germline V and J ends were trimmed by 8 bases and 4 bases, with 16 bases remaining between them. The CDR3 length is 14 residues. Here the CDR3 DNA reads TGTGCCAGCGAGGCGCCCCCGCCGCCAGATACGCAGTATTTT. Its protein is CASEAPPPPDTQYF.

This clone came up a few times. This sequence joins TRBV10-3 and TRBJ2-2; D gene unclear. V was clipped by 6 bases and J by 5 bases, with 10 bases between them. This CDR3 has 13 amino acids. In germline, CDR1 is ENHRY, CDR2 SYGVKD. CDR3 DNA sequence: TGTGCCATCAGGCCTTTGCCGACCGGGGAGCTGTTTTTT. It encodes CAIRPLPTGELFF.

This chain connects TRBV11-2 to TRBJ2-1; 12 bases map to TRBD2. The CDR3 is made up of 17 amino acids. After removal of 5 bases from V and 3 bases from J, the junction contained 8 bases not matched to a gene. CDR1 and CDR2 from the germline V gene are SGHAT and FQNNGV. Here the CDR3 DNA reads TGTGCCAGCAGCGGTCGGACTAGCGGGACTTACTACAATGAGCAGTTCTTC. Its translation is CASSGRTSGTYYNEQFF.

The chain carries TRBV15 and TRBJ1-6; D possibly corresponds to TRBD1 (5 bases). The CDR3 loop spans 14 amino acids. Germline CDR1 reads LNHNV; CDR2 reads YYDKDF (reference sequence). Trimming left V 7 bases short and J 0 bases short, with 7 bases between. For the CDR3, the DNA is TGTGCCACCACGGGGGGCTCCTATAATTCACCCCTCCACTTT. Its translation: CATTGGSYNSPLHF. Drawing the rest from reference TRBV15 and TRBJ1-6, the complete variable domain is DAMVIQNPRYQVTQFGKPVTLSCSQTLNHNVMYWYQQKSSQAPKLLFHYYDKDFNNEADTPDNFQSRRPNTSFCFLDIRSPGLGDTAMYLCATTGGSYNSPLHFGNGTRLTVT.

In its sample, this clone is medium-sized. In DNA, the CDR3 is TGTGCCAGCAGTCCAGGGACCAGTGAGCAGTTCTTC. Translated, it gives CASSPGTSEQFF. The chain employs TRBV7-9 and TRBJ2-1, with D perhaps assigned TRBD1 or TRBD2 (5 bases each). The CDR3 is made up of 12 amino acids. The V and J ends lost 6 bases and 9 bases respectively, with 12 bases between them. Germline V gives CDR1 SEHNR, CDR2 FQNEAQ (reference sequence).